This T cell receptor beta chain comes out of a study of cytotoxic CD8 clonotypes in ibrutinib-treated CLL. The study, taken as a whole, reports: Rising at ibrutinib response, clonality subsequently fell back toward baseline at progression.

Regarding this clone: Its target is not known.

Sequencing was designed to attain a depth spanning 1 in 200,000 to 1 in 1 million T cells. Profiling relied on immunoSEQ multiplex PCR, and the TCRdb table lists in-frame clones only, not all of them. The table records around 250,000 clones, under 75% of them present only once. Source: PBMCs, taken after 24 months of ibrutinib treatment. This sequence originates from a human donor with chronic lymphocytic leukemia.

The CDR3 sequence is CAISDPGTSGYF. CDR3 nucleotides: TGTGCCATCAGTGATCCCGGGACTAGCGGGTACTTC. The chain combines TRBV10-3 with TRBJ2-5; 11 bases are a match to TRBD2. This CDR3 contains 12 residues. Germline V gene sequence: CDR1 ENHRY, CDR2 SYGVKD. J gave up 13 bases and V 3 bases, and 4 bases lay outside the gene matches.